Detailed here is one T cell receptor beta chain. Germline V gene lookup returns CDR1 MNHNY and CDR2 SVGAGI (reference sequence). The length of the CDR3 is 14 residues. V dropped 10 bases and J dropped 4 bases, with 20 bases sitting between them. This entry belongs to a study of blood T cell repertoires in COVID-19. Turning to the study itself: Samples of COVID-19 (acute and convalescent) were obtained from the United States, Italy and Spain. The analysed material was cDNA or gDNA that came from T cells, B-cell-depleted T cells, or PBMCs.

Study processing details: It was from reference gene primer amplification that nucleated cell counts were estimated. Sequencing was performed with immunoSEQ multiplex PCR; in TCRdb, only in-frame clones are kept and a portion is missing. Clonal size and the V and J genes are those of that table, whereas D and trimming came from the DNA. The sample has 85,000 to 100,000 clones, around nine tenths seen once. The gene calls are TRBV6-6 and TRBJ2-7; D remains unclear. Sequences were obtained from peripheral blood. The TCR sequence derives from a man in his 60s with acute or convalescent COVID-19. This chain's CDR3 is CATLESSQQYEQYF. CDR3 nucleotides: TGTGCCACCCTCGAGAGTTCTCAACAGTACGAGCAGTACTTC.